This T cell receptor (beta chain) was identified in a study of blood T cell repertoires in COVID-19. About the study: The United States, Italy and Spain were the sources of the acute and convalescent COVID-19 samples.

Generated by immunoSEQ multiplex PCR, the TCRdb table keeps only in-frame clones and is missing some. The sample contains over 250,000 clones, about 68% of which appear only once. Germline CDR1 and CDR2: SGHTA and FQGNSA. CDR3 size: 14 residues. The V and J ends lost 2 bases and 9 bases respectively, with 14 bases between them. The count of this clone is one. The TCR originated in an elderly woman with acute or convalescent COVID-19. The chain joins TRBV7-2 to TRBJ2-4; D is possibly TRBD2 (6 bases). The sample was peripheral blood. CDR3: CASSLLDWRGIQYF. DNA for the CDR3: TGTGCCAGCAGCTTACTAGATTGGCGGGGCATTCAGTACTTC.